The following is a T cell receptor (beta chain) sequence with its context. The antigen remains unidentified. This entry is derived from a study of T cells after yellow fever vaccination. CDR1 is SGHTA and CDR2 is FQGNSA in the germline V gene. The CDR3 consists of 15 residues. The V segment lost 3 bases and the J segment 4 bases; nucleotides outside the gene matches: 3. Template-switching 5'RACE yielded the TCR cDNA; a universal primer site and UMIs were added in the process. TCRdb ran MiXCR on the 5' RACE reads and lists one entry per CDR3 protein. The data hold 550,000 to 750,000 distinct CDR3 sequences, with approximately 13% observed a single time. Study findings and constraints: A limited proportion of clonotypes was detected within both the CD4 and CD8 compartments. The secondary response was weaker, and its peak arrived faster, on day 5 versus 15. Most clones from primary vaccination were detected again post-booster (just under 97% CD4, roughly 85% CD8).

The source is a man aged 25-40 years who received the YFV17D yellow fever vaccine. This specimen was PBMCs, taken on the day of the yellow fever booster vaccination. The chain is built from TRBV7-2 and TRBJ2-3; 11 nucleotides agree with TRBD1. The CDR3 region is CASSFRTGGADTQYF. CDR3 nucleotides: TGTGCCAGCAGCTTCCGGACAGGGGGCGCAGATACGCAGTATTTT. Based on the CDR3 plus reference TRBV7-2 and TRBJ2-3, the full variable domain is GAGVSQSPSNKVTEKGKDVELRCDPISGHTALYWYRQSLGQGLEFLIYFQGNSAPDKSGLPSDRFSAERTGGSVSTLTIQRTQQEDSAVYLCASSFRTGGADTQYFGPGTRLTVL.